Reported below is one TCR beta chain. Antigen unknown. Other nucleotide sequences in the sample specify the same CDR3. The authors extracted RNA and reverse transcribed it into cDNA as the sequencing template. Sequenced by immunoSEQ multiplex PCR; TCRdb stores in-frame clones only, minus some. The sample carries more than 200,000 clones, 67% recorded once. Lesional scalp tissue (obtained by punch biopsy) and peripheral blood were collected from alopecia areata patients. This entry is derived from a study of CD8+ T cells in alopecia areata. As for the study in general: Patients remained on tofacitinib for 6 to 18 months and then went 6 months without it. Study-level results: Compared with normal scalp, lesional scalp had higher clonality and more expanded CD8+ clones.

CDR3 length: 15 residues. The ends were cut back, 0 bases at V and 2 bases at J, with 13 bases in the middle. CDR1 is GTSNPN and CDR2 is SVGIG in the germline V gene (reference sequence). The J gene is TRBJ1-2, the V gene TRBV30; a weak D match, TRBD1 (5 bases). The starting material was CD4+ T cells sorted from blood, obtained at week 0. The TCR was taken from a human donor with alopecia areata. CDR3 DNA: TGTGCCTGGAGTGTAGGGAGAGGGGCCAACTATGGCTACACCTTC. It codes for CAWSVGRGANYGYTF.